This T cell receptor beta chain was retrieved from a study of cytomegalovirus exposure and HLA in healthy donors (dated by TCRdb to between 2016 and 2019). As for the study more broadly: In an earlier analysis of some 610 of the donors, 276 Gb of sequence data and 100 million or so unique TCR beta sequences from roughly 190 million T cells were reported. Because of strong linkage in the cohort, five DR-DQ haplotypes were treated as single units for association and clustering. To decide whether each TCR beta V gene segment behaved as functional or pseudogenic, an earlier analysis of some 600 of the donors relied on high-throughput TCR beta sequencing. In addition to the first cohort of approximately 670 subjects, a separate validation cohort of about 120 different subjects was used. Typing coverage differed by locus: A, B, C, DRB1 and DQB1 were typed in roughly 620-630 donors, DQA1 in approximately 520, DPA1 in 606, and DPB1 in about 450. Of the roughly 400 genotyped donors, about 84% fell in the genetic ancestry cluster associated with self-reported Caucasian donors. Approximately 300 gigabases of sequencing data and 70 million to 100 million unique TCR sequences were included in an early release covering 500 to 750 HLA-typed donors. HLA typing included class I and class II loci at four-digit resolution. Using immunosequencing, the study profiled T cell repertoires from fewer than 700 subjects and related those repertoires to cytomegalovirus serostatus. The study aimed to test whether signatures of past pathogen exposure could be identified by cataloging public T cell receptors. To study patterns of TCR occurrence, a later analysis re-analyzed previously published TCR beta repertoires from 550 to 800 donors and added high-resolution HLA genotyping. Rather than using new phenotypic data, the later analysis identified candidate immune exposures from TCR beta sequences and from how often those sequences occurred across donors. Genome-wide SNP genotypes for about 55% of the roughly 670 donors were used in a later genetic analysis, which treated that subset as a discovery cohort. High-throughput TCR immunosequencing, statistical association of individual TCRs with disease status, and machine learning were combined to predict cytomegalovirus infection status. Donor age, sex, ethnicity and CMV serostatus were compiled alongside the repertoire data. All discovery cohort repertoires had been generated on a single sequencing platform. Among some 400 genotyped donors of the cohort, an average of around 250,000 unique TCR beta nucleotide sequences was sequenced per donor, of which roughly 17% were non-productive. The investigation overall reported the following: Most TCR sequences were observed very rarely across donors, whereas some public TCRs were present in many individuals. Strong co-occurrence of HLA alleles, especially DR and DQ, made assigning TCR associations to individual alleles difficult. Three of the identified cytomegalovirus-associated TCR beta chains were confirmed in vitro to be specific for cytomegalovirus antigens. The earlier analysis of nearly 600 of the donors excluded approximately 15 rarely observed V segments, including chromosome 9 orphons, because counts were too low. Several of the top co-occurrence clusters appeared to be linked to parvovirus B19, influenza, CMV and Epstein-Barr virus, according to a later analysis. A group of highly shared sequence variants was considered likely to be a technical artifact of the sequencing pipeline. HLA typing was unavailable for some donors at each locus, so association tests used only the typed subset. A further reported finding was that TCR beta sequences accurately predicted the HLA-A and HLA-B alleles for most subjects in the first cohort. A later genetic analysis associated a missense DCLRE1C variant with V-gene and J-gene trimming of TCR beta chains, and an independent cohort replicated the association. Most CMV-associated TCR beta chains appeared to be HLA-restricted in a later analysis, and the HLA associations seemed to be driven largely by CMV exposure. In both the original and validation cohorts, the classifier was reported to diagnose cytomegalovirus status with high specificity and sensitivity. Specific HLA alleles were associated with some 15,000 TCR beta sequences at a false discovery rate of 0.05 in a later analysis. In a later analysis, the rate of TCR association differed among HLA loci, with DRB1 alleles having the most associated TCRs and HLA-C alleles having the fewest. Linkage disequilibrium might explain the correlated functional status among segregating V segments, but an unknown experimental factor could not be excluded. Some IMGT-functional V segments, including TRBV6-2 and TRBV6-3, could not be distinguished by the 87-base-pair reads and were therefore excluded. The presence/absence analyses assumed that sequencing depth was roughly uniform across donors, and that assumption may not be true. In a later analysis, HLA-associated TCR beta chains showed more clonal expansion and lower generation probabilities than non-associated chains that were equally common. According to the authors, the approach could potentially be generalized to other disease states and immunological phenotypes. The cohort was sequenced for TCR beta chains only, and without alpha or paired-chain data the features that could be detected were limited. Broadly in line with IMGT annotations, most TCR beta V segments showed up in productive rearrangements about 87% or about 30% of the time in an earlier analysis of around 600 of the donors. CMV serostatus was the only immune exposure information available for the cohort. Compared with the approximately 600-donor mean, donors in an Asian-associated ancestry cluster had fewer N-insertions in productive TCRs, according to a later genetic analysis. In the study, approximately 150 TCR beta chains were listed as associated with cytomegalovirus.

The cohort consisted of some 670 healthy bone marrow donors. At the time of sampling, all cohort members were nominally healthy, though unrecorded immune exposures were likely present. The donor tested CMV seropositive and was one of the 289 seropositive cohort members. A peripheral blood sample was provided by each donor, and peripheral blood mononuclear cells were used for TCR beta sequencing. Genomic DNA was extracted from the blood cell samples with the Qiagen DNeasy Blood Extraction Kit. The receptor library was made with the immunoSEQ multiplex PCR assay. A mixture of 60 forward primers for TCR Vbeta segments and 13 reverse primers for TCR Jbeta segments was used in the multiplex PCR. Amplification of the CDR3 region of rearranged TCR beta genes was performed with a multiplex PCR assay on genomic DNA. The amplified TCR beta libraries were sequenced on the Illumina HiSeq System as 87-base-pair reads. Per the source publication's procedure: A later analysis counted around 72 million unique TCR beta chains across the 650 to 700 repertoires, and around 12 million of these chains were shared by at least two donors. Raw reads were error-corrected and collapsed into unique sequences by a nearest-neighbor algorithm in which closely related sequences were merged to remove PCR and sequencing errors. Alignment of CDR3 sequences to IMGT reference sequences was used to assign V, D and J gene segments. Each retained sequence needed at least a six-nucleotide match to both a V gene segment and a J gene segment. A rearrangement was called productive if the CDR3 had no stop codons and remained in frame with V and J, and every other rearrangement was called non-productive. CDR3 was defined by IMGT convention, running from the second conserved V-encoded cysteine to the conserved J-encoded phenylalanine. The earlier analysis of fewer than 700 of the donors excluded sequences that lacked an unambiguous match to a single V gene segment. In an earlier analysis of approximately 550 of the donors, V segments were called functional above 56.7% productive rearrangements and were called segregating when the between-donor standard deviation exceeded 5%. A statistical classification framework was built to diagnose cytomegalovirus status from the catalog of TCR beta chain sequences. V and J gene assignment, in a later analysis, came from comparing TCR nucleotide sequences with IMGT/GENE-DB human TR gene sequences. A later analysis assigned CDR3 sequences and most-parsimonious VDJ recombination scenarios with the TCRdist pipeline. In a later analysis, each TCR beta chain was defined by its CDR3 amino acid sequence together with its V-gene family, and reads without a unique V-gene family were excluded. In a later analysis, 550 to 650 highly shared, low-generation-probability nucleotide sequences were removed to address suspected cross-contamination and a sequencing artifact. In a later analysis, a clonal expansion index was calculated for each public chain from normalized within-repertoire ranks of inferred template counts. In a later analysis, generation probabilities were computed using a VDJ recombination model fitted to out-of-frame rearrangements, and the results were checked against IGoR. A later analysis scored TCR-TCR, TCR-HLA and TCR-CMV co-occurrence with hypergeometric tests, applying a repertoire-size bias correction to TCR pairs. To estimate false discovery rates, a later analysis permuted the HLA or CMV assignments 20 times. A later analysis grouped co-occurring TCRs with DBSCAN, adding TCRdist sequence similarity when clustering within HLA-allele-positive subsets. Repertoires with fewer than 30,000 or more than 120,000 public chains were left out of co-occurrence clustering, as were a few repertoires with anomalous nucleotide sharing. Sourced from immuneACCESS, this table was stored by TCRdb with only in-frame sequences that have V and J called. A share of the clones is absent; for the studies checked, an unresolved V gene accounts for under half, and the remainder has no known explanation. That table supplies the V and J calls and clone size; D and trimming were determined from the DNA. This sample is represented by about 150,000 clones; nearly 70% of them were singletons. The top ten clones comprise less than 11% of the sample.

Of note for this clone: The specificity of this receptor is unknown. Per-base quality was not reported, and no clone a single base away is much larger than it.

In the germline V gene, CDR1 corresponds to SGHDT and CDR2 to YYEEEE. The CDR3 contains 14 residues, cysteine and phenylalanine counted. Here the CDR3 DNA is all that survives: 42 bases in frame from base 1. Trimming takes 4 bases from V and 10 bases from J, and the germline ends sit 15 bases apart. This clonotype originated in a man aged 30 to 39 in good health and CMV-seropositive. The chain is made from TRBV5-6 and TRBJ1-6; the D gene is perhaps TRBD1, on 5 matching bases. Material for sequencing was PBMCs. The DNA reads TGTGCCAGCAGCGGGCGGCAGGGTTACTCACCCCTCCACTTT. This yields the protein CASSGRQGYSPLHF. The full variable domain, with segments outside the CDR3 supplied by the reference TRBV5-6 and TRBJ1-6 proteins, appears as DAGVTQSPTHLIKTRGQQVTLRCSPKSGHDTVSWYQQALGQGPQFIFQYYEEEERQRGNFPDRFSGHQFPNYSSELNVNALLLGDSALYLCASSGRQGYSPLHFGNGTRLTVT.